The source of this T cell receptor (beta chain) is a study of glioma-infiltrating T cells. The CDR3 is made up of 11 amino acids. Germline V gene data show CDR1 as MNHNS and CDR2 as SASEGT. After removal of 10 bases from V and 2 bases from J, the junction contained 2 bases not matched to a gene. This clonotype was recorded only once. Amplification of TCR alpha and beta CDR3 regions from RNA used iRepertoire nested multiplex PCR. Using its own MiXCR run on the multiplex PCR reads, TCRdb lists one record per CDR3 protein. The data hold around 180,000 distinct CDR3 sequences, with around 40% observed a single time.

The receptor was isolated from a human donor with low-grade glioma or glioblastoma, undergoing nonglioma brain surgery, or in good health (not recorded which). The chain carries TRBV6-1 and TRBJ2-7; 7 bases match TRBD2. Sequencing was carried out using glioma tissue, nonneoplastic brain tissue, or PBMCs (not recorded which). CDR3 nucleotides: TGTGCCACCGGGAGGACCTACGAGCAGTACTTC. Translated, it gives CATGRTYEQYF.